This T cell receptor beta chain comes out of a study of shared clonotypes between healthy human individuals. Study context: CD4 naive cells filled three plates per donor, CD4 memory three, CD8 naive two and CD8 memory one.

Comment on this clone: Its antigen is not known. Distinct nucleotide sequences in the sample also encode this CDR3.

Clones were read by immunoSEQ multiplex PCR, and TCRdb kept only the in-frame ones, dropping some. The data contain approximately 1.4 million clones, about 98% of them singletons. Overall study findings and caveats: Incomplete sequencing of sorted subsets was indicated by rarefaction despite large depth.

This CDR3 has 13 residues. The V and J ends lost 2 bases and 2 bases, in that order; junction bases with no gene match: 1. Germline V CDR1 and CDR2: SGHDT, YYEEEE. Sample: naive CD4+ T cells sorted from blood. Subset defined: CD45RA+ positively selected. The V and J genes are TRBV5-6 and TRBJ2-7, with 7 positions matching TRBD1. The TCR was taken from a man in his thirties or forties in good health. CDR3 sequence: CASSLQGPYEQYF. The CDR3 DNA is TGTGCCAGCAGCTTACAGGGGCCCTACGAGCAGTACTTC.